This TCR beta chain was sequenced in a study of cytomegalovirus exposure and HLA in healthy donors. The study ran its PCR with 60 Vbeta and 13 Jbeta primers. Profiled with immunoSEQ multiplex PCR; TCRdb holds only in-frame clones, not every one. Of tens of thousands of clones listed, over 55% are singletons. The CDR3 consists of 11 residues. V lost 0 bases and J lost 5, with 4 bases in between. From germline, CDR1 is DFQATT and CDR2 SNEGSKA (reference sequence). This TCR came from a woman in her forties or fifties in good health and CMV-seropositive. The sample taken for sequencing was PBMCs. The chain recombines TRBV20-1 with TRBJ1-1; D is unclear. CDR3 DNA sequence: TGCAGTGCTAGAGACCTGACTGAAGCTTTCTTT. This codes for CSARDLTEAFF.